One sample yielded the 32 T cell receptor beta chains listed below, sequenced in a study of CD8+CD57+ T cells in acquired aplastic anemia. Researchers used genomic DNA as the template to profile TCR beta VDJ and CDR3. Using its own MiXCR run on the reads, TCRdb lists one record per CDR3 protein. This table has 200,000 to 250,000 distinct CDR3 sequences, 30% to 40% appearing once. Material for sequencing was sorted CD4+, CD8+, or CD8+CD57+ T cells (not recorded which) from PBMCs. The receptors were gathered from a human donor in good health, serving as a control.

Many counts were recorded for this clonotype. The V and J genes are TRBV20-1 and TRBJ2-5, with D hard to call. The CDR3 totals 15 residues. Trimming cost V 3 bases and J 0 bases, with 14 bases left between them. Germline values: CDR1 DFQATT, CDR2 SNEGSKA (reference sequence). The CDR3 is CSARRIGWYQETQYF. The CDR3 DNA sequence: TGCAGTGCTAGGCGAATAGGATGGTACCAAGAGACCCAGTACTTC.

The V and J genes are TRBV20-1 and TRBJ2-5; D is undetermined. Trimming stripped 3 bases from V and 1 base from J, with 6 bases between. CDR3 length: 12 amino acids. CDR1 is DFQATT, CDR2 SNEGSKA, per germline (reference sequence). The CDR3 nucleotides are TGCAGTGCTAGGCCCTTCCAAGAGACCCAGTACTTC. Translated, it gives CSARPFQETQYF.

A note on this clonotype: This could be a read error, since a much larger clone is one nucleotide away. The rearrangement joins TRBV5-1 to TRBJ2-7; D uncertain. The V gene lost 4 bases and the J gene lost 2 bases, with 16 bases spanning the gap. The germline CDR1 and CDR2 sequences are SGHRS and YFSETQ. The CDR3 consists of 15 residues. The CDR3 DNA reads TGCGCCAGCAGCCCCCAGTCCCTTGGGCCCTACGAGCAGTACTTC. The encoded protein is CASSPQSLGPYEQYF.

J is TRBJ2-5 and V is TRBV15; TRBD2 aligns across 13 bases. This CDR3 has 15 amino acids. From germline, CDR1 is LNHNV and CDR2 YYDKDF (reference sequence). The J segment lost 5 bases and the V segment lost 4 bases, leaving 4 bases of the junction unmatched. CDR3 coding DNA: TGTGCCACCAGCAAAGGGACTAGCGGGGCCGAGACCCAGTACTTC. Protein: CATSKGTSGAETQYF.

CDR3 residues: CSVGSSRTADNEQFF. The CDR3 nucleotides are TGCAGCGTTGGTTCCTCTCGGACAGCAGACAATGAGCAGTTCTTC. The chain joins TRBV29-1 to TRBJ2-1, with D tentatively TRBD1 (6 bases). The CDR3 contains 15 residues. Trimming left V 4 bases short and J 5 bases short, with 18 bases between. The germline V gene has CDR1 SQVTM and CDR2 ANQGSEA.

This clonotype was counted between two and nine times. A much bigger clone sits one base away, suggesting this may be a read error. J is TRBJ1-3 and V is TRBV19, with D hard to call. V was trimmed by 4 bases and J by 8 bases, leaving 18 bases between them. CDR1 and CDR2 (germline): LNHDA, SQIVND (reference sequence). This CDR3 is 15 amino acids long. CDR3 coding DNA: TGTGCCAGTAGTACCCGGGCATATGCCGGGGACACCATATATTTT. It yields the protein CASSTRAYAGDTIYF.

This clonotype was recorded a few times. This could be a read error, since a much larger clone is one nucleotide away. V and J are TRBV20-1 and TRBJ2-7, with TRBD1 matching over 7 bases. V was pared by 0 bases and J by 3 bases, with 5 bases of the junction left unmatched. This CDR3 spans 14 amino acids. The germline gives CDR1 DFQATT, CDR2 SNEGSKA (reference sequence). Here the CDR3 DNA reads TGCAGTGCTAGAGATCCGGGACAGCTCTACGAGCAGTACTTC. As protein: CSARDPGQLYEQYF.

This clonotype was counted ten times or more. The rearrangement uses TRBV6-1 and TRBJ2-7; D may be TRBD2 (6 bases). Trimming took off 7 bases at V and 9 bases at J, with 16 bases between the two ends. Germline CDR1 MNHNS, CDR2 SASEGT. The length of the CDR3 is 12 residues. In nucleotides, the CDR3 is TGTGCCAGCACGGATCACGCGGGAAGGCAGTACTTC. It codes for CASTDHAGRQYF.

This clonotype was detected ten times or more. V usage is TRBV27 and J usage is TRBJ1-5; 7 bases line up with TRBD1. Germline-derived CDR1 and CDR2 are MNHEY and SMNVEV (reference sequence). V lost 6 bases, J lost 6 bases, and 8 bases stayed unmatched. The CDR3 has 14 residues. CDR3 DNA sequence: TGTGCCAGCAGGACAACAGGGGCGGGTCAGCCCCAGCATTTT. Translated, it gives CASRTTGAGQPQHF.

This clonotype was observed at least ten times. The gene calls are TRBV7-9 and TRBJ1-2; D not certain. In germline, CDR1 is SEHNR, CDR2 FQNEAQ (reference sequence). CDR3 length equals 14 residues. The germline V and J ends were trimmed by 5 bases and 4 bases, with 14 bases remaining between them. The CDR3 DNA reads as TGTGCCAGCAGCCTCAGCCCGTCGGGCTATGGCTACACCTTC. This sequence encodes CASSLSPSGYGYTF.

The J gene is TRBJ2-7, the V gene TRBV18; D not resolved. Deletions cut 0 bases from V and 0 bases from J, with 9 bases between. Looked up from germline, CDR1 is KGHSH and CDR2 is LQKENI. This CDR3 is built from 15 residues. For the CDR3, the DNA is TGTGCCAGCTCACCACCCCCCTCTTCCTCCTACGAGCAGTACTTC. Its protein product is CASSPPPSSSYEQYF. Looking up the rest from reference TRBV18 and TRBJ2-7 gives the full variable domain: NAGVMQNPRHLVRRRGQEARLRCSPMKGHSHVYWYRQLPEEGLKFMVYLQKENIIDESGMPKERFSAEFPKEGPSILRIQQVVRGDSAAYFCASSPPPSSSYEQYFGPGTRLTVT.

The chain is built from TRBV19 and TRBJ2-2; tentative D call: TRBD2 (5 bases). Germline CDR1 and CDR2: LNHDA and SQIVND (reference sequence). V was clipped by 4 bases and J by 2 bases, with 11 bases between them. The CDR3 extends over 15 amino acids. The CDR3 DNA follows: TGTGCCAGTAGTAGGAACGGGGAAAACACCGGGGAGCTGTTTTTT. Protein product: CASSRNGENTGELFF.

This clonotype was recorded many times. This CDR3 reads CSARSGAPGNTIYF. CDR3 sequence (DNA): TGCAGTGCTAGGTCAGGGGCTCCCGGAAACACCATATATTTT. V is TRBV20-1 and J is TRBJ1-3, with D tentatively TRBD1 (6 bases). CDR3 size: 14 residues. Germline V lookup: CDR1 DFQATT, CDR2 SNEGSKA (reference sequence). The V end was cut by 3 bases, the J end by 4 bases, with 13 bases between.

The rearrangement uses TRBV7-8 and TRBJ1-6; D gene unclear. Germline V gene data show CDR1 as SGHVS and CDR2 as FQNEAQ. This CDR3 comprises 16 residues. V was cut by 1 base and J by 6 bases, with 13 bases left in between. CDR3 nucleotides: TGTGCCAGCAGCTTAGTCTCCGGGCCCATTAATTCACCCCTCCACTTT. Protein sequence: CASSLVSGPINSPLHF.

This sequence joins TRBV5-1 and TRBJ2-7; D might be TRBD1 (6 bases). Germline values: CDR1 SGHRS, CDR2 YFSETQ. CDR3 length: 15 amino acids. V was trimmed by 4 bases and J by 1 base, leaving 15 bases between them. In nucleotides, the CDR3 is TGCGCCAGCAGCCACCAGGGGATTGCGTCCTACGAGCAGTACTTC. Translating gives CASSHQGIASYEQYF. The full variable domain, with the rest looked up from reference TRBV5-1 and TRBJ2-7, is KAGVTQTPRYLIKTRGQQVTLSCSPISGHRSVSWYQQTPGQGLQFLFEYFSETQRNKGNFPGRFSGRQFSNSRSEMNVSTLELGDSALYLCASSHQGIASYEQYFGPGTRLTVT.

This chain connects TRBV2 to TRBJ2-7; TRBD1 might be the D (6 bases). Germline V gene data show CDR1 as SNHLY and CDR2 as FYNNEI. The CDR3 loop spans 14 amino acids. Between the trimmed V and J ends, which lost 4 bases and 3 bases, there was a span of 13 bases. CDR3 protein: CASSVRGSGYEQYF. The CDR3 nucleotides read TGTGCCAGCAGTGTAAGGGGGAGCGGCTACGAGCAGTACTTC. Drawing the rest from reference TRBV2 and TRBJ2-7, the complete variable domain is EPEVTQTPSHQVTQMGQEVILRCVPISNHLYFYWYRQILGQKVEFLVSFYNNEISEKSEIFDDQFSVERPDGSNFTLKIRSTKLEDSAMYFCASSVRGSGYEQYFGPGTRLTVT.

Many counts were recorded for this clonotype. The rearrangement uses TRBV20-1 and TRBJ2-3; 7 nucleotides agree with TRBD2. Looked up from germline, CDR1 is DFQATT and CDR2 is SNEGSKA (reference sequence). With 5 bases clipped from V and 10 bases from J, the junction kept 21 bases outside the gene matches. The CDR3 sequence is 16 residues long. The CDR3 nucleotides read TGCAGTGCTCGATCTAGCGGAGGGGAGTCCTGGGGATCGCAGTATTTT. It yields the protein CSARSSGGESWGSQYF.

The rearrangement joins TRBV2 to TRBJ1-2; D gene unclear. Germline CDR1 SNHLY, CDR2 FYNNEI. The V gene lost 1 base and the J gene lost 12 bases, with 15 bases spanning the gap. The CDR3 length is 13 residues. DNA of the CDR3: TGTGCCAGCAGTGAAGGGGATTCGGGTGGAAACACCTTC. Protein: CASSEGDSGGNTF.

In this sample, this clonotype turned up many times. The rearrangement joins TRBV14 to TRBJ2-7, with D unresolved. CDR3 length equals 17 residues. Per the germline V gene, CDR1 is SGHDN and CDR2 is FVKESK. Trimming removed 0 bases at V and 0 bases at J, with 15 bases between. In DNA, the CDR3 is TGTGCCAGCAGCCAAGATAACTGGGCCTCCCTCTCCTACGAGCAGTACTTC. Its translation: CASSQDNWASLSYEQYF.

In its sample, this clonotype was seen many times. V gene TRBV19 combines with J gene TRBJ2-1, with 7 bases lining up with TRBD2. The CDR3 has 15 amino acids. V was pared by 6 bases and J by 4 bases, with 9 bases of the junction left unmatched. Germline lookup yields CDR1 LNHDA and CDR2 SQIVND (reference sequence). The CDR3 loop reads CASSSTGLQYNEQFF. In nucleotides, the CDR3 is TGTGCCAGTAGCTCAACGGGACTACAATACAATGAGCAGTTCTTC.

V gene TRBV29-1 combines with J gene TRBJ1-1; D is possibly TRBD1 (5 bases). Per the germline V gene, CDR1 is SQVTM and CDR2 is ANQGSEA. Between the trimmed V and J ends, which lost 4 bases and 5 bases, there was a span of 14 bases. This CDR3 region has 13 residues. The CDR3 region is CSVGGSGRTEAFF. The CDR3 DNA reads as TGCAGCGTTGGGGGCTCAGGGAGAACTGAAGCTTTCTTT.

This chain links TRBV14 with TRBJ2-7; D remains ambiguous. Trimming took 3 bases from V and 7 from J, leaving 7 bases between them. Germline values: CDR1 SGHDN, CDR2 FVKESK. The CDR3 totals 11 residues. The CDR3 DNA reads as TGTGCCAGCAGCCACCGGCGGGAGCAGTACTTC. Residues: CASSHRREQYF.

This clonotype was counted at least ten times. At one end the junction does not follow the germline gene, possibly because of a read error. The CDR3 region is CASSVATSGSYEQYF. In DNA, the CDR3 is TGTGCCAGCAGCGTAGCTACTAGCGGGAGCTACGAACAGTACTTC. The rearrangement joins TRBV7-2 to TRBJ2-7; 11 nucleotides line up with TRBD2. Germline CDR1 and CDR2: SGHTA and FQGNSA. This CDR3 has 15 residues. Using reference TRBV7-2 and TRBJ2-7 for the parts outside the CDR3, the full variable domain is GAGVSQSPSNKVTEKGKDVELRCDPISGHTALYWYRQSLGQGLEFLIYFQGNSAPDKSGLPSDRFSAERTGGSVSTLTIQRTQQEDSAVYLCASSVATSGSYEQYFGPGTRLTVT.

This clonotype has ten or more counts. J is TRBJ2-1 and V is TRBV2; 9 bases match TRBD2. The CDR3 spans 15 residues. CDR1 is SNHLY, CDR2 FYNNEI, per germline. V lost 2 bases, J lost 4 bases, and 3 bases stayed unmatched. CDR3 residues: CASSEIAGEYNEQFF. Here the CDR3 DNA reads TGTGCCAGCAGTGAAATAGCGGGGGAGTACAATGAGCAGTTCTTC.

This clonotype was seen more than once but under ten times. The V call is TRBV5-1, the J call TRBJ1-1; D is unclear. Trimming stripped 2 bases from V and 3 bases from J, with 17 bases between. Germline loops: CDR1 SGHRS, CDR2 YFSETQ. This CDR3 has 16 residues. CDR3 coding DNA: TGCGCCAGCAGCTTATCCCCCGGGCCGGTATACACTGAAGCTTTCTTT. Protein: CASSLSPGPVYTEAFF.

At least ten counts were recorded for this clonotype. This chain links TRBV10-1 with TRBJ2-2, with D perhaps matching TRBD2 (6 bases). V lost 2 bases and J 3 bases, leaving 13 bases between the germline ends. This CDR3 comprises 16 residues. Germline CDR1 is WNHNN and CDR2 is SYGVQD (reference sequence). In nucleotides, the CDR3 is TGCGCCAGCAGTGAGAATCCGGGACTTGACACCGGGGAGCTGTTTTTT. Protein product: CASSENPGLDTGELFF.

This clonotype has ten or more counts. The J gene is TRBJ2-1, the V gene TRBV24-1; possibly TRBD2 for D (5 bases). CDR1 KGHDR and CDR2 SFDVKD come from the germline V gene. The CDR3 is made up of 16 amino acids. Trimming pared 6 bases from V and 1 base from J, leaving 15 bases between. The CDR3 region is CATSPGKVLSYNEQFF. Here the CDR3 DNA reads TGTGCCACCAGTCCCGGGAAGGTCCTATCCTACAATGAGCAGTTCTTC.

This clonotype turned up a few times. The chain carries TRBV19 and TRBJ2-1; possible D gene TRBD1, 5 bases. This CDR3 region has 14 residues. In germline, CDR1 is LNHDA, CDR2 SQIVND (reference sequence). V was pared by 5 bases and J by 4 bases, with 12 bases between. CDR3 amino acids: CASSFLTDYNEQFF. The CDR3 bases are TGTGCCAGTAGTTTCCTGACAGATTACAATGAGCAGTTCTTC.

This chain connects TRBV28 to TRBJ1-4, with D unresolved. This CDR3 spans 15 amino acids. Trimming removed 5 bases from V and 5 bases from J, with 15 bases in between. Germline lookup yields CDR1 MDHEN and CDR2 SYDVKM. The DNA for the CDR3 is TGTGCCAGCAGTACCCCCCCGGGATCCAATGAAAAACTGTTTTTT. It yields the protein CASSTPPGSNEKLFF.

This clonotype has ten or more counts. The chain links TRBV2 to TRBJ1-5; a possible D gene is TRBD1 (5 bases). The V gene's germline CDR1 is SNHLY and CDR2 FYNNEI. Trimming shortened V by 1 base and J by 5 bases, and 9 bases separated the two germline ends. There are 14 residues in the CDR3. This CDR3 is CASSEVQGHQPQHF. CDR3 DNA: TGTGCCAGCAGTGAAGTCCAGGGTCATCAGCCCCAGCATTTT.

The chain recombines TRBV2 with TRBJ2-3, with no clear D. Trimming took 6 bases from V and 6 from J, leaving 10 bases between them. Germline V gives CDR1 SNHLY, CDR2 FYNNEI. The CDR3 contains 12 residues. DNA for the CDR3: TGTGCCAGCAGGTCCGGTGGGGATACGCAGTATTTT. Its protein is CASRSGGDTQYF.

This clonotype has at least ten counts. The rearrangement links TRBV7-9 to TRBJ1-6, with a possible D match to TRBD1 (5 bases). CDR3 length equals 16 residues. V lost 0 bases and J 6 bases, leaving 12 bases between the germline ends. Germline CDR1 SEHNR, CDR2 FQNEAQ (reference sequence). CDR3 sequence (DNA): TGTGCCAGCAGCTTAGCCAGGGATCTCTCTAATTCACCCCTCCACTTT. Translation gives CASSLARDLSNSPLHF.